The 24 T cell receptor beta chains presented below share a single source sample, sequenced in a study of shared clonotypes between healthy human individuals. Some clones are missing from TCRdb's copy, which holds only in-frame ones; the method was immunoSEQ multiplex PCR. The table shows 2 million to 3 million clones, with roughly 92% occurring only once. Sequencing was performed on naive CD4+ T cells sorted from blood. Subset specified: CD45RA+ positively selected. These receptors were collected from a man younger than 30 in good health.

This clone came up once. This chain links TRBV5-1 with TRBJ1-2, with D unresolved. The CDR3 sequence is 13 residues long. The germline V and J ends were trimmed by 4 bases and 7 bases, with 14 bases remaining between them. Germline V CDR1 and CDR2: SGHRS, YFSETQ. The CDR3 DNA sequence: TGCGCCAGCAGCCGGCAGGATCCTCGTGGCTACACCTTC. This gives the protein CASSRQDPRGYTF.

In its sample, this clone was seen once. One end of the junction is discordant with germline, which a read error may explain. The rearrangement links TRBV7-7 to TRBJ1-4; weak D call: TRBD1 (6 bases). From germline, CDR1 is SSHAT and CDR2 FNYEAQ (reference sequence). CDR3 length: 15 residues. As DNA, the CDR3 is TGTGCTAGCAGCTTGGCCAGGGGAGCTAATGAAAAACTGTTTTTT. Protein sequence: CASSLARGANEKLFF.

To note about this clone: The sample contains more than one DNA sequence encoding this CDR3. The genes are TRBV7-9 and TRBJ1-3; maybe TRBD1 (6 bases). The V and J ends lost 3 bases and 0 bases respectively, with 9 bases between them. The germline V gene encodes CDR1 SEHNR and CDR2 FQNEAQ (reference sequence). This CDR3 comprises 15 residues. CDR3 region: CASSFLQGSGNTIYF. CDR3 DNA: TGTGCCAGCAGCTTCCTACAGGGCTCTGGAAACACCATATATTTT.

The rearrangement uses TRBV7-9 and TRBJ1-5; perhaps TRBD1 as D (5 bases). The CDR3 is 18 amino acids. V gave up 1 base and J gave up 3 bases, with 19 bases separating them. The germline gives CDR1 SEHNR, CDR2 FQNEAQ (reference sequence). Here the CDR3 reads CASSLGKGRDSHNQPQHF. In nucleotides, the CDR3 is TGTGCCAGCAGCTTAGGGAAGGGCCGAGACAGTCACAATCAGCCCCAGCATTTT.

The chain uses TRBV6-4 and TRBJ2-3, with 10 nucleotides matching TRBD2. Germline values: CDR1 MRHNA, CDR2 SNTAGT. Trimming cost V 7 bases and J 12 bases; bases outside gene matches: 13. The CDR3 length is 14 residues. CDR3 sequence: CASTIVAGGSVQYF. The CDR3 coding sequence is TGTGCCAGCACCATAGTAGCGGGAGGATCTGTTCAGTATTTT.

The chain links TRBV28 to TRBJ1-2; no definite D call. Trimming removed 5 bases from V and 8 bases from J, with 12 bases in between. The CDR3 spans 12 residues. CDR1 and CDR2 from the germline V gene are MDHEN and SYDVKM. The DNA of the CDR3 is TGTGCCAGCAGTCTCGAATCGGGGGGCTACACCTTC. As protein: CASSLESGGYTF.

The chain employs TRBV2 and TRBJ1-2; 7 positions agree with TRBD1. The CDR3 runs to 14 residues. Unmatched junction bases numbered 7, after V lost 4 bases and J lost 5 bases. CDR1 SNHLY and CDR2 FYNNEI come from the germline V gene. The CDR3 region has the DNA TGTGCCAGCAGTGCAACAGGGGATACGTATGGCTACACCTTC. Translating gives CASSATGDTYGYTF.

This chain joins TRBV29-1 and TRBJ1-1; 7 bases map to TRBD1. Looked up from germline, CDR1 is SQVTM and CDR2 is ANQGSEA. Germline trimming cut 7 bases from V and 0 bases from J; bases unmatched to any gene: 8. This CDR3 region has 14 residues. The CDR3 DNA reads as TGCAGCGCCATAGGACAGGTTATGAACACTGAAGCTTTCTTT. Translating it yields CSAIGQVMNTEAFF. Supplemented by reference TRBV29-1 and TRBJ1-1, the full variable domain reads SAVISQKPSRDICQRGTSLTIQCQVDSQVTMMFWYRQQPGQSLTLIATANQGSEATYESGFVIDKFPISRPNLTFSTLTVSNMSPEDSSIYLCSAIGQVMNTEAFFGQGTRLTVV.

The rearrangement links TRBV7-9 to TRBJ2-7; D ambiguous. Between the trimmed V and J ends, which lost 5 bases and 2 bases, there was a span of 10 bases. This CDR3 has 13 amino acids. CDR1 is SEHNR and CDR2 is FQNEAQ in the germline V gene (reference sequence). Here the CDR3 reads CASSPVGPYEQYF. The CDR3 DNA follows: TGTGCCAGCAGCCCAGTAGGTCCCTACGAGCAGTACTTC.

The rearrangement joins TRBV11-3 to TRBJ2-6; D is perhaps TRBD2 (5 bases). Trimming pared 3 bases from V and 0 bases from J, leaving 12 bases between. Germline V lookup: CDR1 SGHNT, CDR2 YENEEA. The CDR3 extends over 17 amino acids. The CDR3 DNA sequence: TGTGCCAGCAGCTTCTCCACGGGAACCTCTGGGGCCAACGTCCTGACTTTC. Amino acid sequence: CASSFSTGTSGANVLTF.

The chain has TRBV18 and TRBJ2-7; TRBD1 or TRBD2 may be the D gene (6 bases each). V was shortened by 0 bases and J by 1 base, with 13 bases between the two germline ends. Germline V lookup: CDR1 KGHSH, CDR2 LQKENI. This CDR3 is built from 16 residues. The CDR3 region has the DNA TGTGCCAGCTCACCACCGAGGGGGGACCCTTCCTACGAGCAGTACTTC. Residues: CASSPPRGDPSYEQYF.

The CDR3 DNA follows: TGTGCCAGCAGTTTCACCCCCTCTGGAAACACCATATATTTT. It specifies CASSFTPSGNTIYF. The rearrangement joins TRBV28 to TRBJ1-3; D is ambiguous. Germline CDR1 is MDHEN and CDR2 is SYDVKM. V gave up 3 bases and J gave up 0 bases, with 6 bases separating them. CDR3 length: 14 residues. Together with reference TRBV28 and TRBJ1-3, the CDR3 gives the full variable domain: DVKVTQSSRYLVKRTGEKVFLECVQDMDHENMFWYRQDPGLGLRLIYFSYDVKMKEKGDIPEGYSVSREKKERFSLILESASTNQTSMYLCASSFTPSGNTIYFGEGSWLTVV.

The chain is built from TRBV27 and TRBJ1-2; tentatively, D is TRBD1 (5 bases). Germline V gives CDR1 MNHEY, CDR2 SMNVEV (reference sequence). Trimming removed 3 bases at V and 8 bases at J, with 22 bases between. This CDR3 comprises 16 residues. Here the CDR3 reads CASSFSAGTPGVGYTF. The CDR3 DNA reads as TGTGCCAGCAGTTTCTCCGCCGGGACGCCGGGCGTAGGCTACACCTTC.

The chain couples TRBV6-5 to TRBJ1-2; tentative D call: TRBD1 (6 bases). The CDR3 spans 13 residues. CDR1 and CDR2 (germline): MNHEY, SVGAGI. Between the trimmed V and J ends, which lost 4 bases and 0 bases, there was a span of 6 bases. The CDR3 DNA sequence: TGTGCCAGCAGTTGGACAGCTAACTATGGCTACACCTTC. Protein product: CASSWTANYGYTF.

CDR3 DNA sequence: TGTGCCAGCTCTCCAACCAGGACGAACACTGAAGCTTTCTTT. Translated, it gives CASSPTRTNTEAFF. This chain joins TRBV6-6 and TRBJ1-1, with D unclear. From germline, CDR1 is MNHNY and CDR2 SVGAGI (reference sequence). The CDR3 consists of 14 residues. V was clipped by 8 bases and J by 1 base, with 14 bases between them.

This chain uses TRBV6-1 with TRBJ1-5; possible D gene TRBD1, 6 bases. V lost 3 bases and J lost 6, with 9 bases in between. CDR3 length: 13 amino acids. Germline values: CDR1 MNHNS, CDR2 SASEGT. The CDR3 sequence is CASSEAGVQPQHF. The CDR3 DNA is TGTGCCAGCAGTGAGGCAGGGGTTCAGCCCCAGCATTTT.

This clone was recorded once. The genes are TRBV7-2 and TRBJ2-7; TRBD1 matches at 7 bases. This CDR3 spans 13 amino acids. Germline V gene lookup returns CDR1 SGHTA and CDR2 FQGNSA. V was pared by 5 bases and J by 6 bases, with 7 bases of the junction left unmatched. CDR3 loop: CASSLGQASEQYF. DNA of the CDR3: TGTGCCAGCAGCCTAGGACAGGCCTCCGAGCAGTACTTC.

The chain links TRBV2 to TRBJ2-1; tentatively, D is TRBD1 (6 bases). The CDR3 sequence is 14 residues long. CDR1 is SNHLY, CDR2 FYNNEI, per germline. Between the trimmed V and J ends, which lost 4 bases and 4 bases, there was a span of 11 bases. CDR3 nucleotide sequence: TGTGCCAGCAGTGTAGGGCAGGGGTACAATGAGCAGTTCTTC. Translated: CASSVGQGYNEQFF. Together with reference TRBV2 and TRBJ2-1, the CDR3 gives the full variable domain: EPEVTQTPSHQVTQMGQEVILRCVPISNHLYFYWYRQILGQKVEFLVSFYNNEISEKSEIFDDQFSVERPDGSNFTLKIRSTKLEDSAMYFCASSVGQGYNEQFFGPGTRLTVL.

CDR3 in amino acids: CASSLLSGANVLTF. CDR3 bases: TGTGCCAGCAGCTTATTGTCTGGGGCCAACGTCCTGACTTTC. The J gene is TRBJ2-6, the V gene TRBV11-2; D uncertain. Germline V gives CDR1 SGHAT, CDR2 FQNNGV. CDR3 size: 14 residues. Trimming cost V 2 bases and J 1 base, with 3 bases left between them.

For the CDR3, the DNA is TGTGCCAGCAGTGACGGTTATAATGAAAAACTGTTTTTT. Translated, it gives CASSDGYNEKLFF. This chain joins TRBV28 and TRBJ1-4, with D uncertain. CDR3 length: 13 residues. V shed 5 bases and J shed 4 bases, with 8 bases lying between them. Germline CDR1 and CDR2: MDHEN and SYDVKM.

The J gene is TRBJ1-4, the V gene TRBV6-6; maybe TRBD1 (5 bases). The CDR3 runs to 14 residues. Germline CDR1 and CDR2: MNHNY and SVGAGI (reference sequence). V dropped 4 bases and J dropped 0 bases, with 6 bases sitting between them. This CDR3 is CASSSTATNEKLFF. The CDR3 region has the DNA TGTGCCAGCAGTTCGACAGCAACTAATGAAAAACTGTTTTTT.

The chain uses TRBV4-3 and TRBJ2-1; 8 bases fit TRBD1. The CDR3 covers 16 residues. With 2 bases clipped from V and 4 bases from J, the junction kept 7 bases outside the gene matches. Per the germline V gene, CDR1 is LGHNA and CDR2 is YSLEER. Here the CDR3 reads CASSQWTGTPYNEQFF. In DNA, the CDR3 is TGCGCCAGCAGCCAATGGACAGGGACCCCTTACAATGAGCAGTTCTTC.

The chain combines TRBV5-1 with TRBJ1-1; 8 bases align to TRBD1. V lost 0 bases, J lost 1 base, and 5 bases stayed unmatched. CDR3 size: 16 residues. Germline-derived CDR1 and CDR2 are SGHRS and YFSETQ. This CDR3 is CASSLGGTGTNTEAFF. The CDR3 DNA is TGCGCCAGCAGCTTGGGTGGGACAGGAACGAACACTGAAGCTTTCTTT.

The chain joins TRBV5-4 to TRBJ2-5, with TRBD2 matching 9 bases. The CDR3 length is 16 residues. The junction had 11 bases not matched to a gene; V was cut back by 3 bases and J by 5 bases. Germline lookup yields CDR1 SGHNT and CDR2 YYREEE (reference sequence). Here the CDR3 reads CASSSGGSGSRETQYF. The DNA of the CDR3 is TGTGCCAGCAGCTCCGGGGGTAGCGGGAGTCGCGAGACCCAGTACTTC.